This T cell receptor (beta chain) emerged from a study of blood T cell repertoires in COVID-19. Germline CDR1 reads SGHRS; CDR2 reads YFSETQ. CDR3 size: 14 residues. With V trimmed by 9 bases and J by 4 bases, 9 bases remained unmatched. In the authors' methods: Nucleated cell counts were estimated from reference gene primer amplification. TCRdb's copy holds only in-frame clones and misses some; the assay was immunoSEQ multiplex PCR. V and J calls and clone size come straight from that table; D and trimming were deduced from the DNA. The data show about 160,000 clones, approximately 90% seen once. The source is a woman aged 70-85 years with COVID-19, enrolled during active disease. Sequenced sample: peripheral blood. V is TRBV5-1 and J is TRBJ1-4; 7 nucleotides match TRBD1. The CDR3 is CAIELTGNNEKLFF. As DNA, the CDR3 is TGCGCCATCGAATTGACAGGGAATAATGAAAAACTGTTTTTT.